The T cell receptor beta chain described here comes from a study of blood T cells in healthy people across ages. Of note for this clonotype: Its target is unknown.

Study-wide results and limits: Estimates based on one million T cells were treated as lower bounds. CMV infection status of these donors was not known.

Drawn from each donor were around 10 milliliters of peripheral blood. Primed by a sample-barcoded 5' primer and a J-beta primer mix, a second PCR proceeded for 7 to 11 cycles. TCRdb called the 5' RACE reads again in MiXCR, with one record for every CDR3 protein. The repertoire has about 800,000 distinct CDR3 sequences, 25% of them found once; the top ten carry under 4.5%. The CDR3 contains 13 residues. The V and J ends lost 4 bases and 0 bases respectively, with 9 bases between them. CDR1 and CDR2 (germline): DFQATT, SNEGSKA (reference sequence). These data also featured in a second study, about T cells of mothers and their children. That source notes: Once extracted, all RNA went into cDNA synthesis at about 1.5 ug per 15 ul.

The TCR was taken from a boy younger than 18 in good health. This chain connects TRBV20-1 to TRBJ1-2; no clear D. The sequenced sample was blood. CDR3 coding DNA: TGCAGTGCTACGGTACGGACTAACTATGGCTACACCTTC. Amino acid sequence: CSATVRTNYGYTF.